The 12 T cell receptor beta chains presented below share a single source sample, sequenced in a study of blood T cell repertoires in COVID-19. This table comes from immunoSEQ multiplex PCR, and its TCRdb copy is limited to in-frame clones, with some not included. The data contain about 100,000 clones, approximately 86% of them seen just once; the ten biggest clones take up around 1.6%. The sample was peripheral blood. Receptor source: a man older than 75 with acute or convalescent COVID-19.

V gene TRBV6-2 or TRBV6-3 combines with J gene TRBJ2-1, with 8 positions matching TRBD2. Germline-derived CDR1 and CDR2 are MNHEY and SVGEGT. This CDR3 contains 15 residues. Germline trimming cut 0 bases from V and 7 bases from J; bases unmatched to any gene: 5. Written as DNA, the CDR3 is TGTGCCAGCAGTTACTCCCTAGCGGGTTGGAATGAGCAGTTCTTC. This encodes CASSYSLAGWNEQFF.

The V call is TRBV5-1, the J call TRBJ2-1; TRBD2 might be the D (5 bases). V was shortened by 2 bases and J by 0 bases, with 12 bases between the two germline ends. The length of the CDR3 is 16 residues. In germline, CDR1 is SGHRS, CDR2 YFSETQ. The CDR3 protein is CASSFQTTSSYNEQFF. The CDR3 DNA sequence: TGCGCCAGCAGCTTCCAGACTACTAGCTCCTACAATGAGCAGTTCTTC.

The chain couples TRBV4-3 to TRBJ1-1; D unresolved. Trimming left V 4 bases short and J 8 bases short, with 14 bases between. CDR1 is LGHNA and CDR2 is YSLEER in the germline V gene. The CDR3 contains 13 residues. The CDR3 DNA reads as TGCGCCAGCAGCCTCAATATGCAGACAGAAGCTTTCTTT. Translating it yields CASSLNMQTEAFF.

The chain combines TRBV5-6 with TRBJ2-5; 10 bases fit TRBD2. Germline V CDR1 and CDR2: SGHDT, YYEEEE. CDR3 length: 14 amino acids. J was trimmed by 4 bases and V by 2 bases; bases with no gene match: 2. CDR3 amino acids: CASSLAGGGETQYF. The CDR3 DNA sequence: TGTGCCAGCAGCTTAGCGGGAGGGGGAGAGACCCAGTACTTC.

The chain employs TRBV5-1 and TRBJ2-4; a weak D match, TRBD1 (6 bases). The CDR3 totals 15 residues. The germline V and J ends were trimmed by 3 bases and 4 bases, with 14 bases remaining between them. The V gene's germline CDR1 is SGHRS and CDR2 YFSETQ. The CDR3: CASSSTGTNKNIQYF. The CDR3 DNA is TGCGCCAGCAGCTCCACCGGGACAAATAAAAACATTCAGTACTTC.

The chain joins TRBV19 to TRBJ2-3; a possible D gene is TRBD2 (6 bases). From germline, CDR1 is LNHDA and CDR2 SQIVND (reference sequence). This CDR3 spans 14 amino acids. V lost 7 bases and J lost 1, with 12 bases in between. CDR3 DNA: TGTGCCAGTAAGGCGGCTAGCGGCACAGATACGCAGTATTTT. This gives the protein CASKAASGTDTQYF.

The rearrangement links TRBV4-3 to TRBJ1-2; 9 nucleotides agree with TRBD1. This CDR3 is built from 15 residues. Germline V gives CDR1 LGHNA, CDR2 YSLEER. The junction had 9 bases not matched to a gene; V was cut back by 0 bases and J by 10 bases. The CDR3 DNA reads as TGCGCCAGCAGCCAAGAAAGGGACAGGGTCAGTGTCTACACCTTC. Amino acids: CASSQERDRVSVYTF.

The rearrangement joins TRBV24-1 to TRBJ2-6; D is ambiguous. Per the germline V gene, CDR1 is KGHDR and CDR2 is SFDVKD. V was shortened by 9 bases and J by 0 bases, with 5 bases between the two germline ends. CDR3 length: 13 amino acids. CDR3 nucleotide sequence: TGTGCCACCTCCCTCTCTGGGGCCAACGTCCTGACTTTC. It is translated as CATSLSGANVLTF.

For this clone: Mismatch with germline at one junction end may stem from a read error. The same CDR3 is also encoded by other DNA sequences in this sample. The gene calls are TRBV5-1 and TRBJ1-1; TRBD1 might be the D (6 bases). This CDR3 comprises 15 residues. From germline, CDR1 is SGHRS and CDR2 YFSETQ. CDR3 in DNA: TGTGCCAGCAGCCCGGCGGGGGCGCGTAACACTGAAGCTTTCTTT. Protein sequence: CASSPAGARNTEAFF.

CDR3 nucleotides: TGTGCCAGCAGTTCCTTGAGCGGGGGGGACACCGGGGAGCTGTTTTTT. This translates into CASSSLSGGDTGELFF. The rearrangement uses TRBV6-5 and TRBJ2-2, with TRBD2 matching 10 bases. J lost 3 bases, V lost 4 bases, and 5 bases had no gene match. CDR1 is MNHEY, CDR2 SVGAGI, per germline. CDR3 size: 16 residues.

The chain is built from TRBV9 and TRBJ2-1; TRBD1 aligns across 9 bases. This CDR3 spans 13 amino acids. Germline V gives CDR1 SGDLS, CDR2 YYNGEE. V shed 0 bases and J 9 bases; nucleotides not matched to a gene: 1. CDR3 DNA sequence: TGTGCCAGCAGCGTAGGGGGACAGGGTGAGCAGTTCTTC. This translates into CASSVGGQGEQFF.

CDR3 nucleotide sequence: TGCAGTGCTAGTCGGGGGGAGGACACTGAAGCTTTCTTT. This translates into CSASRGEDTEAFF. The chain carries TRBV20-1 and TRBJ1-1; maybe TRBD1 (5 bases). Trimming took off 3 bases at V and 3 bases at J, with 11 bases between the two ends. Per germline, CDR1 DFQATT and CDR2 SNEGSKA (reference sequence). The CDR3 length is 13 residues.